One and the same sample provided the 19 T cell receptor beta chains below, sequenced in a study of T cell responses to AZD1222 COVID-19 vaccine. Repertoires were generated with immunoSEQ multiplex PCR, while TCRdb's copy carries only in-frame clones and drops some. The sample holds around 140,000 clones, more than 80% seen once. This material consisted of peripheral blood, taken 28 days after the second dose of the MenACWY control vaccine. All receptors derive from an adult who received the MenACWY meningococcal vaccine as a control.

The V gene is TRBV11-2, the J gene TRBJ2-7; a weak D match, TRBD1 (6 bases). Germline lookup yields CDR1 SGHAT and CDR2 FQNNGV. V was clipped by 5 bases and J by 3 bases, with 17 bases between them. The CDR3 covers 15 residues. The CDR3 loop reads CASSRSQGSGYEQYF. CDR3 nucleotide sequence: TGTGCCAGCAGCCGGTCGCAGGGGTCCGGCTACGAGCAGTACTTC.

CDR3 sequence: CASSYSLSGGTYEQYF. The CDR3 bases are TGTGCCAGCAGTTACTCGCTTAGCGGGGGAACCTACGAGCAGTACTTC. The chain employs TRBV6-5 and TRBJ2-7; 9 bases are a match to TRBD2. The CDR3 covers 16 residues. Germline-derived CDR1 and CDR2 are MNHEY and SVGAGI. V shed 0 bases, J shed 2 bases, and the junction held 5 bases outside the gene matches.

The chain joins TRBV18 to TRBJ1-6; 7 bases are a match to TRBD1. With V trimmed by 1 base and J by 4 bases, 10 bases remained unmatched. This CDR3 has 18 residues. CDR1 is KGHSH, CDR2 LQKENI, per germline. CDR3: CASSPQIGRGQYNSPLHF. The CDR3 bases are TGTGCCAGCTCACCACAAATCGGAAGGGGACAGTATAATTCACCCCTCCACTTT. The full variable domain, completed using reference TRBV18 and TRBJ1-6, is NAGVMQNPRHLVRRRGQEARLRCSPMKGHSHVYWYRQLPEEGLKFMVYLQKENIIDESGMPKERFSAEFPKEGPSILRIQQVVRGDSAAYFCASSPQIGRGQYNSPLHFGNGTRLTVT.

This chain connects TRBV7-9 to TRBJ2-3, with TRBD2 matching 7 bases. Trimming at V came to 6 bases and at J to 4 bases, leaving 13 bases not matched to a gene. Germline V gene lookup returns CDR1 SEHNR and CDR2 FQNEAQ (reference sequence). The CDR3 totals 16 residues. The CDR3 region has the DNA TGTGCCAGCAGGTCCCCTGGCGGGAGTGCTGCAGATACGCAGTATTTT. It translates to CASRSPGGSAADTQYF.

The genes are TRBV28 and TRBJ2-3; weak D call: TRBD2 (5 bases). The CDR3 loop spans 11 amino acids. From germline, CDR1 is MDHEN and CDR2 SYDVKM. CDR3 loop: CASAREDTQYF. The CDR3 region has the DNA TGTGCGAGCGCCCGGGAAGATACGCAGTATTTT.

This chain uses TRBV28 with TRBJ1-1; TRBD1 is a possible D gene (5 bases). Germline V lookup: CDR1 MDHEN, CDR2 SYDVKM. This CDR3 has 13 amino acids. The germline V and J ends were trimmed by 3 bases and 5 bases, with 10 bases remaining between them. The CDR3 region is CASSFLQATEAFF. The CDR3 DNA is TGTGCCAGCAGTTTTTTACAGGCAACTGAAGCTTTCTTT.

The count of this clone is one. V usage is TRBV19 and J usage is TRBJ2-3, with 8 positions matching TRBD1. Germline V lookup: CDR1 LNHDA, CDR2 SQIVND (reference sequence). CDR3 size: 15 residues. Trimming removed 6 bases from V and 1 base from J; junction bases left unmatched: 6. The CDR3 sequence: CASSNQGAGTDTQYF. DNA for the CDR3: TGTGCCAGTAGCAACCAGGGGGCGGGCACAGATACGCAGTATTTT.

V is TRBV6-5 and J is TRBJ1-5, with TRBD1 matching over 7 bases. This CDR3 has 13 residues. Unmatched junction bases numbered 3, after V lost 6 bases and J lost 4 bases. Germline V gene lookup returns CDR1 MNHEY and CDR2 SVGAGI. CDR3 DNA: TGTGCCAGCAGCGGGACAGCGAATCAGCCCCAGCATTTT. Its protein is CASSGTANQPQHF.

This chain joins TRBV2 and TRBJ1-1; the D is unclear. The CDR3 has 14 amino acids. Trimming took 3 bases from V and 0 from J, leaving 8 bases between them. Germline V gene data show CDR1 as SNHLY and CDR2 as FYNNEI. In DNA, the CDR3 is TGTGCCAGCAGTGAGAGGGTTATGAACACTGAAGCTTTCTTT. This encodes CASSERVMNTEAFF.

In this sample, this clone turned up a few times. The rearrangement joins TRBV5-4 to TRBJ2-5; TRBD2 matches 10 bases. Trimming cost V 3 bases and J 4 bases; bases outside gene matches: 3. CDR1 is SGHNT and CDR2 is YYREEE in the germline V gene (reference sequence). This CDR3 has 14 amino acids. This CDR3 is CASSSIAGGETQYF. CDR3 in DNA: TGTGCCAGCAGCTCGATAGCGGGAGGAGAGACCCAGTACTTC.

The genes are TRBV7-9 and TRBJ1-2; no clear D gene. The V gene lost 3 bases and the J gene lost 4 bases, with 18 bases spanning the gap. CDR1 SEHNR and CDR2 FQNEAQ come from the germline V gene (reference sequence). This CDR3 is 16 amino acids long. The CDR3 loop reads CASSFFSKGSAYGYTF. The CDR3 bases are TGTGCCAGCAGCTTCTTCTCAAAAGGCAGCGCCTATGGCTACACCTTC.

The chain couples TRBV3-1 (or the pseudogene TRBV3-2) to TRBJ1-6; 8 bases line up with TRBD1. Germline V gene sequence: CDR1 LGHDT, CDR2 YNNKEL (reference sequence). The CDR3 has 15 amino acids. V was pared by 4 bases and J by 6 bases, with 5 bases of the junction left unmatched. In nucleotides, the CDR3 is TGTGCCAGCAGCCGAACCGGACAGGGTAATTCACCCCTCCACTTT. Translated, it gives CASSRTGQGNSPLHF.

This chain joins TRBV5-1 and TRBJ1-1, with D uncertain. The germline gives CDR1 SGHRS, CDR2 YFSETQ. Trimming took off 0 bases at V and 1 base at J, with 10 bases between the two ends. This CDR3 contains 15 residues. As DNA, the CDR3 is TGCGCCAGCAGCTTGGGGCAGCCTCCGAACACTGAAGCTTTCTTT. Translating it yields CASSLGQPPNTEAFF. Full variable domain (outside the CDR3, taken from reference TRBV5-1 and TRBJ1-1): KAGVTQTPRYLIKTRGQQVTLSCSPISGHRSVSWYQQTPGQGLQFLFEYFSETQRNKGNFPGRFSGRQFSNSRSEMNVSTLELGDSALYLCASSLGQPPNTEAFFGQGTRLTVV.

Only one count was recorded for this clone. This rearrangement joins TRBV28 to TRBJ2-7; D is undetermined. CDR3 size: 15 residues. Germline values: CDR1 MDHEN, CDR2 SYDVKM. Trimming pared 4 bases from V and 2 bases from J, leaving 15 bases between. The CDR3 DNA reads TGTGCCAGCAGTTCCGTCGGTAGGGCGACCTACGAGCAGTACTTC. Translation gives CASSSVGRATYEQYF.

As DNA, the CDR3 is TGTGCCAGCAGTTTAGCCCATTGGGGACTTCGCTCACCCCTCCACTTT. Its translation: CASSLAHWGLRSPLHF. J is TRBJ1-6 and V is TRBV27; D is possibly TRBD1 (5 bases). CDR3 length: 16 amino acids. Trimming stripped 2 bases from V and 10 bases from J, with 18 bases between. Germline V CDR1 and CDR2: MNHEY, SMNVEV (reference sequence).

The rearrangement joins TRBV6-5 to TRBJ2-7; perhaps TRBD1 as D (5 bases). The CDR3 loop spans 15 amino acids. The ends were cut back, 8 bases at V and 4 bases at J, with 21 bases in the middle. The germline CDR1 and CDR2 sequences are MNHEY and SVGAGI. The CDR3 is CASGAGPSERYEQYF. The CDR3 DNA reads as TGTGCCAGCGGGGCTGGGCCTTCAGAGCGTTACGAGCAGTACTTC.

This clone was recorded only once. The chain couples TRBV7-2 to TRBJ1-1; no definite D call. Germline V gene data show CDR1 as SGHTA and CDR2 as FQGNSA. V was shortened by 5 bases and J by 4 bases, with 17 bases between the two germline ends. This CDR3 comprises 15 residues. In DNA, the CDR3 is TGTGCCAGCAGCGCCCGGACCGGGTTTGGCACTGAAGCTTTCTTT. This sequence encodes CASSARTGFGTEAFF.

The chain's CDR3 is CASEGQEGTEAFF. The DNA of the CDR3 is TGTGCCAGCGAGGGACAGGAGGGCACTGAAGCTTTCTTT. This chain joins TRBV12-3 or TRBV12-4 and TRBJ1-1; 8 bases fit TRBD1. The trim removed 8 bases at V and 4 bases at J, leaving 6 bases unmatched. The CDR3 has 13 residues.

This chain connects TRBV4-3 to TRBJ2-3; D unclear. This CDR3 has 15 amino acids. The germline V and J ends were trimmed by 0 bases and 1 base, with 8 bases remaining between them. Germline CDR1 reads LGHNA; CDR2 reads YSLEER. CDR3 nucleotide sequence: TGCGCCAGCAGCCAAGAAGCGCTACGCACAGATACGCAGTATTTT. It specifies CASSQEALRTDTQYF.